The entry below describes one T cell receptor beta chain. Libraries were prepared by immunoSEQ multiplex PCR; TCRdb keeps only in-frame clonotypes and omits some of them. The sample has about 2 million clones, 90% to 95% seen once. This record comes from a study of shared clonotypes between healthy human individuals. Germline trimming cut 8 bases from V and 2 bases from J; bases unmatched to any gene: 12. The CDR3 has 15 amino acids. Germline CDR1 SGDLS, CDR2 YYNGEE. The receptor's source is a man aged 18 to 30 in good health. The chain joins TRBV9 to TRBJ1-1; 7 bases map to TRBD1. Sequenced input: naive CD4+ T cells sorted from blood. As for subset: CD45RA+ positively selected. The CDR3 protein is CASRRQGSDNTEAFF. CDR3 coding DNA: TGTGCCAGTAGGAGACAGGGTAGTGATAACACTGAAGCTTTCTTT.